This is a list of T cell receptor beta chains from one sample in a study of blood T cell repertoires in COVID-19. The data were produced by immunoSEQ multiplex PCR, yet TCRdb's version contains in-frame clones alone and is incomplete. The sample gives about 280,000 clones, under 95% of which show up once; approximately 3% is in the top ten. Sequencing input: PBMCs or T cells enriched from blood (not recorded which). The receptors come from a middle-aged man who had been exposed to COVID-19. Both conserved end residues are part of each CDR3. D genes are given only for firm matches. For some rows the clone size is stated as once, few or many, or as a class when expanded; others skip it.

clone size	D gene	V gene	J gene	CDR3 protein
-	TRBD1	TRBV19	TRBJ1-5	CASSLDREDNQPQHF
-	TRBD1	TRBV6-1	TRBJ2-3	CASSELPGQGTDTQYF
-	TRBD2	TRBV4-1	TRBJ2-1	CASRSTSGRDREQFF
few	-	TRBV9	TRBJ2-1	CASSVEAGQFF
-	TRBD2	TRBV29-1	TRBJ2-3	CSVEEAGGGTDTQYF
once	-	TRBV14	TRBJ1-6	CASSHINSPLHF
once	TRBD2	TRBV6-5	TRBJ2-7	CASRSSGTIEQYF
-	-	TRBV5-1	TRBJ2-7	CASSSTGSYEQYF
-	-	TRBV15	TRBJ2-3	CATSRDGGNTDTQYF
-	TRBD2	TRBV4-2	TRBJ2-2	CASTESGRDTGELFF
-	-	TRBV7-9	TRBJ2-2	CASSPYGETNTGELFF
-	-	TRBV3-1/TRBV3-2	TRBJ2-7	CASSQDSGTTSSYEQYF
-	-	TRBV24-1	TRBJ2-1	CATSDLVGGNYNEQFF
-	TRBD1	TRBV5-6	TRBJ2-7	CASSLTGYEQYF
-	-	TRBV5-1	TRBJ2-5	CASSLDYTRKETQYF
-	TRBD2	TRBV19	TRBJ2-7	CASRLAGTYEQYF
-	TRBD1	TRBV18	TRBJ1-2	CASSPLTGTGSGVNYGYTF
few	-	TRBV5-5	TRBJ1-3	CASSFQGTGNTIYF
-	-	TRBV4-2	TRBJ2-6	CASSQTSSGANVLTF
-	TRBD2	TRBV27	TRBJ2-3	CASGGLAGPLSTDTQYF
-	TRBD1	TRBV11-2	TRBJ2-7	CASSLEGRGQLEQYF
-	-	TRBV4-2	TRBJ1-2	CASSQEQSRGYTF
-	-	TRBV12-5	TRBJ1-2	CASASPPEGYTF
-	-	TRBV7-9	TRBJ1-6	CASSFGHGNSPLHF
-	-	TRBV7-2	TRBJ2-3	CASSIGRGTDTQYF
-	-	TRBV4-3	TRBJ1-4	CASSQAGRANEKLFF
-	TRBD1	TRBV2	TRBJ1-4	CASSGAGTADEKLFF
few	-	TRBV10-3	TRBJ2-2	CATGTENTGELFF
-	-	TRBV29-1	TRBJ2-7	CSVEGTDYEQYF
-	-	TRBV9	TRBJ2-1	CASSVAPAGAKNLYNEQFF
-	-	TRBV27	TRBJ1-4	CASSLDGVSGKLFF
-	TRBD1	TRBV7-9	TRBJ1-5	CASSWTGHNQPQHF
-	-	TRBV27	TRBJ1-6	CASSLTGSPLHF
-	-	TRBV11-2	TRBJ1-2	CASSSGSGAEANYGYTF
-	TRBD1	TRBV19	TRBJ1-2	CASAMGEGAGGYTF
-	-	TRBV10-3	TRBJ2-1	CAISEFGGNEQFF
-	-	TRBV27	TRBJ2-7	CASSWRVSSYEQYF